This TCR beta chain was sequenced in a study of blood T cell repertoires in COVID-19. Enrolled through a virtual design, the participants were between roughly 18 and 100 years of age and came from approximately 25 US areas. The study assigned cohorts using participant-reported clinical history. Original handling: The authors estimated nucleated cell counts from reference gene primer amplification. Data came from immunoSEQ multiplex PCR; TCRdb stores just in-frame clones and leaves some out. V, J and clone size derive from that table, while D and trimming were established from the DNA sequence. Of about 270,000 clones in the sample, approximately 88% were seen once. The TCR comes from a woman in her 40s with acute COVID-19. The sample comprised PBMCs or T cells enriched from blood (not recorded which).

CDR3 nucleotide sequence: TGCGCCAGCAGCAGCTCCGGGACAGGGGTTAATGAGCAGTTCTTC. It encodes CASSSSGTGVNEQFF. The rearrangement links TRBV4-3 to TRBJ2-1; TRBD1 matches at 10 bases. V dropped 5 bases and J dropped 7; count of bases not matched to a gene: 8. The CDR3 is 15 residues long. CDR1 is LGHNA, CDR2 YSLEER, per germline.